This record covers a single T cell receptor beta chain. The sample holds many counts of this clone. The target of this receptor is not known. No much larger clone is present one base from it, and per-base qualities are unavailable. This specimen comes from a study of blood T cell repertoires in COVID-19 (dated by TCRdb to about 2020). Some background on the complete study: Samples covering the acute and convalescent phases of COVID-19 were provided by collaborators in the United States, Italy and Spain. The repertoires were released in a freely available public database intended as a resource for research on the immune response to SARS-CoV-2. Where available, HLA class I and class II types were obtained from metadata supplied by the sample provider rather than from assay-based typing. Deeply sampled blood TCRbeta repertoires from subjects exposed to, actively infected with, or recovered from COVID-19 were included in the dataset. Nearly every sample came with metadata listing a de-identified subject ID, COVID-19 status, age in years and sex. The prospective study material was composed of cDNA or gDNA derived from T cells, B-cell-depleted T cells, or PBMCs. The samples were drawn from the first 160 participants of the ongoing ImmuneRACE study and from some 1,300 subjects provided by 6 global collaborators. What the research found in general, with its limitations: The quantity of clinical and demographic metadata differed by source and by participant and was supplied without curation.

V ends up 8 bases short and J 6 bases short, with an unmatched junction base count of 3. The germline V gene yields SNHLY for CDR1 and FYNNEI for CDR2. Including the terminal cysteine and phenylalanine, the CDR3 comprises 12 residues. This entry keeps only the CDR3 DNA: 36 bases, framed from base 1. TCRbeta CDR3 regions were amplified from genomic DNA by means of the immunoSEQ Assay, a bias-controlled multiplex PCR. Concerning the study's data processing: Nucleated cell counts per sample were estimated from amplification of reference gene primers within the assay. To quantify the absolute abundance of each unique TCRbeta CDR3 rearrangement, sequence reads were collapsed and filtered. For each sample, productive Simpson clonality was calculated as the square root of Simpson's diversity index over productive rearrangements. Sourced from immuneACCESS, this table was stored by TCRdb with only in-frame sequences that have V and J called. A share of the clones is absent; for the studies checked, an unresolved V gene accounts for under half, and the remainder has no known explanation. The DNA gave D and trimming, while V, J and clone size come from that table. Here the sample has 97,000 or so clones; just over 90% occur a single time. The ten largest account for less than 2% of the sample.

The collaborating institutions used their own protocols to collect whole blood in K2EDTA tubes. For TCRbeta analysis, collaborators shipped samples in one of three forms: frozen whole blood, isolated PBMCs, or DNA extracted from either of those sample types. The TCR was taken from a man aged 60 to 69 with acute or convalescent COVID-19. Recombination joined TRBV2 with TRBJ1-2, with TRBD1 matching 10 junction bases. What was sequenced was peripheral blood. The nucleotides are TGTGCCAGCCAAGGGACAGGGGATGGCTACACCTTC. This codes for CASQGTGDGYTF.